Listed below are T cell receptor beta chains from one sample, sequenced in a study of blood T cell repertoires in COVID-19. The repertoire was sequenced with immunoSEQ multiplex PCR; TCRdb's copy has only in-frame clones and lacks some. The profile shows some 290,000 clones, 90% of them singletons. Sequencing used peripheral blood. These receptors were obtained from a woman aged 40 to 50 with COVID-19, enrolled during active disease. Each CDR3 is given with its conserved first and last residue. A D gene is named only where the DNA matches it firmly. Not all rows give a size; the values are once, few, many and, for expanded clones, a class.

d_gene: .
j_gene: TRBJ2-3
abundance: .
v_gene: TRBV29-1
CDR3nt: TGCAGCGCCCCCCCGTGGAGAGCCACAGATACGCAGTATTTT
CDR3aa: CSAPPWRATDTQYF

d_gene: TRBD1
j_gene: TRBJ1-3
abundance: few
v_gene: TRBV5-1
CDR3nt: TGCGCCAGCAGTTTAGGCGATCGCCGGGACAGGGAATGGGAATTCTCTGGAAACACCATATATTTT
CDR3aa: CASSLGDRRDREWEFSGNTIYF

d_gene: TRBD1
j_gene: TRBJ2-1
abundance: .
v_gene: TRBV27
CDR3nt: TGTGCCAGCGCCGGGACAGGGGTCCTCTACAATGAGCAGTTCTTC
CDR3aa: CASAGTGVLYNEQFF

d_gene: TRBD1
j_gene: TRBJ2-7
abundance: .
v_gene: TRBV15
CDR3nt: TGTGCCACCAGCATCCGAGCCGGGACAGACTACGAGCAGTACTTC
CDR3aa: CATSIRAGTDYEQYF

d_gene: TRBD1
j_gene: TRBJ1-2
abundance: .
v_gene: TRBV28
CDR3nt: TGTGCCAGCAGCCCCCTATCCGGGACAGGTTATGGCTACACCTTC
CDR3aa: CASSPLSGTGYGYTF

d_gene: TRBD1
j_gene: TRBJ1-5
abundance: .
v_gene: TRBV19
CDR3nt: TGTGCCAGTAGTACCCAGACAGGGCATAATCAGCCCCAGCATTTT
CDR3aa: CASSTQTGHNQPQHF

d_gene: .
j_gene: TRBJ1-5
abundance: .
v_gene: TRBV4-3
CDR3nt: TGCGCCAGCAGCCAAGAGTTCGGGAATCAGCCCCAGCATTTT
CDR3aa: CASSQEFGNQPQHF

d_gene: TRBD1
j_gene: TRBJ1-3
abundance: once
v_gene: TRBV5-1
CDR3nt: TGCGCCAGCAGCTTGGGGACAGGGGCTGGAAACACCATATATTTT
CDR3aa: CASSLGTGAGNTIYF

d_gene: .
j_gene: TRBJ1-1
abundance: .
v_gene: TRBV6-1
CDR3nt: TGTGCCAGCAGTGAAGTTAAGTACAGGGCGAACACTGAAGCTTTCTTT
CDR3aa: CASSEVKYRANTEAFF

d_gene: TRBD1
j_gene: TRBJ1-2
abundance: .
v_gene: TRBV7-9
CDR3nt: TGTGCCAGCAGCTTGCAGGGGGCCATTGGCTACACCTTC
CDR3aa: CASSLQGAIGYTF

d_gene: TRBD2
j_gene: TRBJ2-7
abundance: .
v_gene: TRBV5-5
CDR3nt: TGTGCCAGCAGCTTAAGGACTAGCGGCCCCTACGAGCAGTACTTC
CDR3aa: CASSLRTSGPYEQYF

d_gene: .
j_gene: TRBJ1-4
abundance: .
v_gene: TRBV7-2
CDR3nt: TGTGCCAGCAGCGGCCCGGGGAGACGGAAGGAAAAACTGTTTTTT
CDR3aa: CASSGPGRRKEKLFF

d_gene: TRBD2
j_gene: TRBJ2-3
abundance: .
v_gene: TRBV6-2/TRBV6-3
CDR3nt: TGTGCCAGCAGTGAGCGGGGTCGAGGTCAGTATTTT
CDR3aa: CASSERGRGQYF

d_gene: TRBD2
j_gene: TRBJ2-1
abundance: .
v_gene: TRBV19
CDR3nt: TGTGCCAGTAGTAGACTAGCGGGGGGTTCTCCATACAATGAGCAGTTCTTC
CDR3aa: CASSRLAGGSPYNEQFF

d_gene: .
j_gene: TRBJ1-2
abundance: .
v_gene: TRBV29-1
CDR3nt: TGCAGCGTTGAGTCCCCAGGGGATGGCTACACCTTC
CDR3aa: CSVESPGDGYTF

d_gene: .
j_gene: TRBJ2-1
abundance: .
v_gene: TRBV7-8
CDR3nt: TGTGCCAGCAGCCCTACACTAAGCTCCTACAATGAGCAGTTCTTC
CDR3aa: CASSPTLSSYNEQFF

d_gene: TRBD1
j_gene: TRBJ1-4
abundance: .
v_gene: TRBV7-8
CDR3nt: TGTGCCAGCAGCTTAGGGACAGGATACTTTGAAAAACTGTTTTTT
CDR3aa: CASSLGTGYFEKLFF

d_gene: TRBD2
j_gene: TRBJ2-1
abundance: .
v_gene: TRBV28
CDR3nt: TGTGCCAGCAGTTTACTAGCGGGGGTCAATGAGCAGTTCTTC
CDR3aa: CASSLLAGVNEQFF

d_gene: .
j_gene: TRBJ1-6
abundance: .
v_gene: TRBV6-5
CDR3nt: TGTGCCAGCTCCCCGGCAGCGGGGCGGAATTCACCCCTCCACTTT
CDR3aa: CASSPAAGRNSPLHF

d_gene: .
j_gene: TRBJ2-7
abundance: .
v_gene: TRBV27
CDR3nt: TGTGCCAGCAGTTTAGGGACTCACCCCTACGAGCAGTACTTC
CDR3aa: CASSLGTHPYEQYF

d_gene: TRBD2
j_gene: TRBJ2-3
abundance: .
v_gene: TRBV19
CDR3nt: TGTGCCAGTAGCCCGAGCGGGGTAAGACTAGATACGCAGTATTTT
CDR3aa: CASSPSGVRLDTQYF

d_gene: .
j_gene: TRBJ1-3
abundance: .
v_gene: TRBV10-3
CDR3nt: TGTGCCATCAGTCAGCGGGGGTCCCTCTCTGGAAACACCATATATTTT
CDR3aa: CAISQRGSLSGNTIYF

d_gene: TRBD2
j_gene: TRBJ2-3
abundance: .
v_gene: TRBV18
CDR3nt: TGTGCCAGCTCACCCTTGCCGGGCGGGGGGACCACAGATACGCAGTATTTT
CDR3aa: CASSPLPGGGTTDTQYF